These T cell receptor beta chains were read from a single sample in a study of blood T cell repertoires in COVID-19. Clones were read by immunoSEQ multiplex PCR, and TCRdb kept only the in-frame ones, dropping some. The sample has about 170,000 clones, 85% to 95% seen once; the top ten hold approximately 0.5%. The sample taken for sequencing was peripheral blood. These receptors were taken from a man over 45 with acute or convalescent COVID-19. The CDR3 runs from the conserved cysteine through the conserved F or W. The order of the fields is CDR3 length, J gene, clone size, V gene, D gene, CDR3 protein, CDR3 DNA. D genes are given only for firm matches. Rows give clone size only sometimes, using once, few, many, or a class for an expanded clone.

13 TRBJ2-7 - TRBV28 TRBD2 CASSVAGTYEQYF TGTGCCAGCAGTGTAGCGGGAACCTACGAGCAGTACTTC
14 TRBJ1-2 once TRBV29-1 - CSVLKDREGYGYTF TGCAGCGTTTTGAAGGACCGAGAGGGCTATGGCTACACCTTC
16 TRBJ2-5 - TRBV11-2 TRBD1 CASSSQPQGDQETQYF TGTGCCAGCAGCTCCCAGCCACAGGGGGACCAAGAGACCCAGTACTTC
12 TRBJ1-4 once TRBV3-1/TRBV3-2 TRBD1 CASKQGLEKLFF TGTGCCAGCAAACAGGGGTTGGAAAAACTGTTTTTT
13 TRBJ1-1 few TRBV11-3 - CASSLGLNTEAFF TGTGCCAGCAGCTTAGGGCTTAACACTGAAGCTTTCTTT
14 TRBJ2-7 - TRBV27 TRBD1 CASTIGTGPYEQYF TGTGCCAGCACCATAGGGACAGGGCCCTACGAGCAGTACTTC
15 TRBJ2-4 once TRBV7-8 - CASSLAGTNKNIQYF TGTGCCAGCAGCTTGGCCGGGACAAACAAAAACATTCAGTACTTC
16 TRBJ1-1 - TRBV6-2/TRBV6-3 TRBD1 CASSYWTGLVNTEAFF TGTGCCAGCAGTTACTGGACAGGTCTGGTGAACACTGAAGCTTTCTTT
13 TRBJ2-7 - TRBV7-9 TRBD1 CASRPGQGYEQYF TGTGCCAGCCGACCGGGACAGGGTTACGAGCAGTACTTC
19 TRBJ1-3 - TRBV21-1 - CASNMGSGGDEALGNTIYF TGTGCCAGCAACATGGGGTCAGGGGGCGACGAAGCCCTTGGAAACACCATATATTTT
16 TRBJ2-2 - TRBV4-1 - CASSQALRGVNPELFF TGCGCCAGCAGCCAAGCACTCAGGGGAGTCAACCCGGAGCTGTTTTTT
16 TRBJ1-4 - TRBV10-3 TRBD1 CAISDTGGKANEKLFF TGTGCCATCAGTGATACAGGGGGCAAGGCTAATGAAAAACTGTTTTTT
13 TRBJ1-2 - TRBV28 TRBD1 CASRDRGLYGYTF TGTGCCAGCAGAGACAGGGGGCTCTATGGCTACACCTTC
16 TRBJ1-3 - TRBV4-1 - CASSLGAGNSGNTIYF TGCGCCAGCAGCTTGGGGGCTGGGAACTCTGGAAACACCATATATTTT
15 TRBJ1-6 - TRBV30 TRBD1 CAWSVPGTGGSPLHF TGTGCCTGGAGTGTACCCGGGACAGGGGGTTCACCCCTCCACTTT
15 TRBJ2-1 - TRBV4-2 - CASSQDSELSNEQFF TGTGCCAGCAGCCAAGATTCGGAGCTTTCGAATGAGCAGTTCTTC
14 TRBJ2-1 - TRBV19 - CASRADRSYNEQFF TGTGCCAGTAGAGCGGACAGATCCTACAATGAGCAGTTCTTC
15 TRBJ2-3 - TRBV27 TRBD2 CASSWSGGRGDTQYF TGTGCCAGCAGTTGGAGCGGGGGGCGGGGAGATACGCAGTATTTT
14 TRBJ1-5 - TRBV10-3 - CAISEGGVVQPQHF TGTGCCATCAGTGAGGGCGGGGTGGTACAGCCCCAGCATTTT
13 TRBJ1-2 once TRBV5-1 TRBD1 CASSTTGVDGYTF TGCGCCAGCAGCACGACAGGGGTCGATGGCTACACCTTC
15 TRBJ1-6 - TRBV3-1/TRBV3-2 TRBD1 CASNLGGAYNSPLHF TGTGCCAGCAACCTAGGGGGCGCCTATAATTCACCCCTCCACTTT
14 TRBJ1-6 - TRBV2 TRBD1 CASSGTGGRSPLHF TGTGCCAGCAGCGGGACAGGGGGGCGGTCACCCCTCCACTTT
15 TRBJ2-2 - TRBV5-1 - CASSFSGRNTGELFF TGCGCCAGCAGCTTCTCCGGGAGGAACACCGGGGAGCTGTTTTTT
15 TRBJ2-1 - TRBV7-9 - CASSRRGSSYNEQFF TGTGCCAGCAGCCGCAGGGGCAGCTCCTACAATGAGCAGTTCTTC
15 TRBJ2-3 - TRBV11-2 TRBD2 CASSLASGFTDTQYF TGTGCCAGCAGCTTAGCTAGCGGGTTCACAGATACGCAGTATTTT
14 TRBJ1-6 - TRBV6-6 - CASSSVGGNSPLHF TGTGCCAGCAGTTCCGTGGGCGGGAATTCACCCCTCCACTTT
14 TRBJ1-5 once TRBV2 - CASSERGSNQPQHF TGTGCCAGCAGTGAAAGGGGGAGCAATCAGCCCCAGCATTTT
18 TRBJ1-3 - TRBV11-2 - CASSFRSSGGTGGNTIYF TGTGCCAGCAGCTTCCGGAGTTCGGGAGGGACGGGAGGAAACACCATATATTTT
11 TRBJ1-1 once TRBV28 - CASSFRFEAFF TGTGCCAGCAGTTTCCGGTTTGAAGCTTTCTTT
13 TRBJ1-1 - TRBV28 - CASSSYMNTEAFF TGTGCCAGCAGTTCCTATATGAACACTGAAGCTTTCTTT
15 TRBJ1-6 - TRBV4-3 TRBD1 CASSQRDRDNSPLHF TGCGCCAGCAGCCAAAGGGACAGAGATAATTCACCCCTCCACTTT
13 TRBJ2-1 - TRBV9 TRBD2 CASSVTSGNEQFF TGTGCCAGCAGCGTAACTAGCGGCAATGAGCAGTTCTTC
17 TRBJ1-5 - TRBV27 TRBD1 CASSPRTGGRGNQPQHF TGTGCCAGCAGTCCGCGGACAGGGGGCAGGGGCAATCAGCCCCAGCATTTT
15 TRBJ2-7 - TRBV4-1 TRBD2 CASSARELAAYEQYF TGCGCCAGCAGCGCGCGTGAACTAGCGGCCTACGAGCAGTACTTC
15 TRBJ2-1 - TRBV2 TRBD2 CASSDSGGGGNEQFF TGTGCCAGCAGTGACTCGGGTGGCGGGGGAAATGAGCAGTTCTTC
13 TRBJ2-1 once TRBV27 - CASSLTGVNEQFF TGTGCCAGCAGTTTGACAGGCGTAAATGAGCAGTTCTTC
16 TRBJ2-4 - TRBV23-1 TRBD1 CASSQFAGQGRGIQYF TGCGCCAGCAGTCAATTCGCGGGACAGGGGAGGGGCATTCAGTACTTC
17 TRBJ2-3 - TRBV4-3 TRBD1 CASSQDLGQGVSDTQYF TGCGCCAGCAGCCAAGATCTCGGACAGGGGGTATCAGATACGCAGTATTTT
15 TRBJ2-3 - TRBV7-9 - CASSLGRSSTDTQYF TGTGCCAGCAGCTTAGGGCGGTCCTCCACAGATACGCAGTATTTT
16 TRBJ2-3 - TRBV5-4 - CASSLAVGGPADTQYF TGTGCCAGCAGCTTGGCCGTAGGGGGTCCCGCAGATACGCAGTATTTT
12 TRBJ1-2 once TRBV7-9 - CASSLRGLGYTF TGTGCCAGCAGCTTAAGGGGACTAGGCTACACCTTC
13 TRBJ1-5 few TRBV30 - CAWSIGGNQPQHF TGTGCCTGGAGTATAGGGGGAAATCAGCCCCAGCATTTT
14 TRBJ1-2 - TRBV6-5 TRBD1 CASGAQGGTYGYTF TGTGCCAGCGGAGCACAGGGGGGAACCTATGGCTACACCTTC
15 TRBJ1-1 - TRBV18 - CASSLRGVVNTEAFF TGTGCCAGCTCTCTACGGGGGGTGGTGAACACTGAAGCTTTCTTT
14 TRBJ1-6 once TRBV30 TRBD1 CAWSVMTGVSPLHF TGTGCCTGGAGTGTGATGACAGGGGTTTCACCCCTCCACTTT
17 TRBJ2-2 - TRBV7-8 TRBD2 CASSLASSGSRTGELFF TGTGCCAGCAGCTTAGCATCTAGCGGTAGTAGGACCGGGGAGCTGTTTTTT
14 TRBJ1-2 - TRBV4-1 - CASSPDSLNYGYTF TGCGCCAGCAGCCCGGACAGCCTTAACTATGGCTACACCTTC